A single count supports the clone carrying this TCR beta chain. Antigen specificity is unknown. Assay used: immunoSEQ multiplex PCR; TCRdb lists only in-frame clones, some missing. The sample carries around 40,000 clones, roughly 75% recorded once. This record belongs to a study of radiotherapy plus CTLA-4 blockade in lung cancer. Study at large: There were objective responses in 15% to 20% of patients, and around 30% had disease control.

V was pared by 3 bases and J by 6 bases, with 21 bases between. Germline-derived CDR1 and CDR2 are SGHDT and YYEEEE. The CDR3 runs 16 residues. Regarding the study as a whole: Radiotherapy with ipilimumab was followed by blood expansion of tumor-derived clones.

Patients had chemo-refractory metastatic non-small-cell lung cancer and received focal radiation plus CTLA-4 blockade that used ipilimumab. This sample comprised peripheral blood, obtained from a patient treated with radiotherapy plus ipilimumab. The genes are TRBV5-6 and TRBJ1-2; tentatively, D is TRBD1 (6 bases). The sequence derives from a human donor with non-small cell lung cancer who had stable disease on radiotherapy plus ipilimumab. The CDR3 DNA reads TGTGCCAGCAGCTCGTTTGGCTGGGCCCAGGGGCATGGCTACACCTTC. It yields the protein CASSSFGWAQGHGYTF. Supplemented by reference TRBV5-6 and TRBJ1-2, the full variable domain reads DAGVTQSPTHLIKTRGQQVTLRCSPKSGHDTVSWYQQALGQGPQFIFQYYEEEERQRGNFPDRFSGHQFPNYSSELNVNALLLGDSALYLCASSSFGWAQGHGYTFGSGTRLTVV.